Below are 8 T cell receptor beta chains sequenced from a single sample in a study of neoadjuvant anti-PD-1 for oral cavity cancer. The protocol was immunoSEQ multiplex PCR, while the TCRdb copy is restricted to in-frame clones and leaves out a portion. The table includes about 62,000 clones, around four fifths detected once. The input for sequencing was PBMCs, taken before nivolumab (anti-PD-1) treatment. Receptors were obtained from a person aged 35-80 years with oral cavity squamous cell carcinoma.

In its sample, this clone was seen a few times. The genes are TRBV5-6 and TRBJ2-7, with D hard to call. Germline loops: CDR1 SGHDT, CDR2 YYEEEE. Trimming took 0 bases from V and 0 from J, leaving 7 bases between them. The CDR3 has 14 residues. CDR3 loop: CASSLVGSSYEQYF. The CDR3 DNA sequence: TGTGCCAGCAGCTTGGTAGGCAGCTCCTACGAGCAGTACTTC.

This sequence joins TRBV6-5 and TRBJ1-1, with D unclear. There are 14 residues in the CDR3. V gave up 5 bases and J gave up 1 base, with 11 bases separating them. In germline, CDR1 is MNHEY, CDR2 SVGAGI. In nucleotides, the CDR3 is TGTGCCAGCAGTCTGAGCGACTCGAACACTGAAGCTTTCTTT. It encodes CASSLSDSNTEAFF.

This chain uses TRBV29-1 with TRBJ1-4; 9 positions match TRBD1. J lost 8 bases, V lost 7 bases, and 5 bases had no gene match. Germline loops: CDR1 SQVTM, CDR2 ANQGSEA. The length of the CDR3 is 12 residues. This chain's CDR3 is CSAGTGREKLFF. The CDR3 nucleotides are TGCAGCGCTGGGACAGGGCGAGAAAAACTGTTTTTT.

This chain links TRBV18 with TRBJ2-2, with D possibly matching TRBD2 (5 bases). The V gene's germline CDR1 is KGHSH and CDR2 LQKENI. The ends were cut back, 1 base at V and 7 bases at J, with 13 bases in the middle. This CDR3 is built from 15 residues. The CDR3 coding sequence is TGTGCCAGCTCACCACATGAGAGGGCCGGCGGGGAGCTGTTTTTT. This translates into CASSPHERAGGELFF.

This chain connects TRBV28 to TRBJ1-4, with D possibly matching TRBD1 (6 bases). The germline gives CDR1 MDHEN, CDR2 SYDVKM. Trimming left V 8 bases short and J 8 bases short, with 21 bases between. The length of the CDR3 is 15 residues. CDR3 sequence reads: CASRDSGGGKEKLFF. In nucleotides, the CDR3 is TGTGCCAGCCGCGACTCCGGAGGGGGTAAGGAAAAACTGTTTTTT.

Notes on this clone: The junction and the germline gene differ at one end; a read error may be behind it. The chain joins TRBV6-6 to TRBJ1-1; tentative D call: TRBD1 (6 bases). There are 15 residues in the CDR3. Germline-derived CDR1 and CDR2 are MNHNY and SVGAGI (reference sequence). The CDR3 DNA reads TGTGCCAGCAGTGACTCGAGGGGGAGGGGGGCCGAAGCTTTCTTT. As protein: CASSDSRGRGAEAFF.

V gene TRBV27 combines with J gene TRBJ1-2; D might be TRBD1 (6 bases). Deletions cut 0 bases from V and 8 bases from J, with 16 bases between. The CDR3 consists of 15 residues. CDR1 and CDR2 (germline): MNHEY, SMNVEV (reference sequence). CDR3 protein: CASSLSSAGGRGYTF. The CDR3 DNA is TGTGCCAGCAGTTTATCCTCGGCGGGGGGGCGAGGCTACACCTTC.

The V and J genes are TRBV6-5 and TRBJ1-2; TRBD1 matches 9 bases. Germline V CDR1 and CDR2: MNHEY, SVGAGI. V was clipped by 6 bases and J by 8 bases; unmatched bases: 4. The CDR3 is 12 amino acids. The CDR3 loop is CASRQGAVGYTF. The CDR3 bases are TGTGCCAGCAGACAGGGGGCGGTCGGCTACACCTTC.